The rows below give T cell receptor beta chains drawn from one sample of a study of technical replicates of blood from a handful of donors. Data came from immunoSEQ multiplex PCR; TCRdb stores just in-frame clones and leaves some out. The data contain tens of thousands of clones, roughly 95% of them singletons. Sequencing input: T cells isolated from PBMCs. These receptors all come from a human donor in good health. CDR3s include the opening cysteine and the closing phenylalanine or tryptophan. The order of the fields is clone size, D gene, V gene, J gene, CDR3 DNA, CDR3 protein. D genes are given only for firm matches. Size tells how often a clone was seen (once, few, many) or the class of an expanded clone, and some rows leave it out.

>-|TRBD2|TRBV7-2|TRBJ2-1
TGTGCCAGCAGCTTAGAGGGGACTAGCTTATTAGACTCCTACAATGAGCAGTTCTTC
CASSLEGTSLLDSYNEQFF
>-|TRBD1|TRBV9|TRBJ1-2
TGTGCCAGCAGCGTACGAGGGGGCGCTGACTATGGCTACACCTTC
CASSVRGGADYGYTF
>-|TRBD1|TRBV6-1|TRBJ2-7
TGTGCCAGCAGTGATGGGTTGACCCGGGACAGGGTCCACGAGCAGTACTTC
CASSDGLTRDRVHEQYF
>-|TRBD1|TRBV27|TRBJ2-5
TGTGCCAGCAGTTTATCCCAGGGGGCAGTGACCCAGTACTTC
CASSLSQGAVTQYF
>-|-|TRBV5-6|TRBJ1-4
TGTGCCAGCAGCTTGGTTTTCTTACAGAATGAAAAACTGTTTTTT
CASSLVFLQNEKLFF
>-|TRBD1|TRBV6-6|TRBJ1-1
TGTGCCAGCAGGGACAGGTGGAACACTGAAGCTTTCTTT
CASRDRWNTEAFF
>-|-|TRBV11-1|TRBJ2-3
TGTGCCAGCAGCTTAGACAGGGATACGCAGTATTTT
CASSLDRDTQYF
>-|-|TRBV11-2|TRBJ2-3
TGTGCCAGCAATCTCTACCCCACAGATACGCAGTATTTT
CASNLYPTDTQYF
>once|-|TRBV27|TRBJ2-2
TGTGCCAGCAGTTTACTAGGTTACACCGGGGAGCTGTTTTTT
CASSLLGYTGELFF
>-|-|TRBV13|TRBJ2-4
TGTGCCAGCAGCCCCAGCCTAGAAGTAGCCAAAAACATTCAGTACTTC
CASSPSLEVAKNIQYF
>-|TRBD2|TRBV28|TRBJ2-3
TGTGCCAGCAGTTTGAGTTGGCTTGGCGGGAGGGCCGGGGTAGATACGCAGTATTTT
CASSLSWLGGRAGVDTQYF
>-|TRBD1|TRBV10-3|TRBJ1-1
TGTGCCATCAGTCGGACAGGGGATGACACTGAAGCTTTCTTT
CAISRTGDDTEAFF
>-|TRBD2|TRBV9|TRBJ2-2
TGTGCCAGCAGGCCAACTAGCGGGAGTATCGGGGAGCTGTTTTTT
CASRPTSGSIGELFF
>-|-|TRBV5-1|TRBJ2-2
TGCGCCAGCAGCTTGGACTATTCCCCCGGGGAGCTGTTTTTT
CASSLDYSPGELFF
>-|-|TRBV6-5|TRBJ1-1
TGTGCCAGCAGACGGGACACTCCGAACACTGAAGCTTTCTTT
CASRRDTPNTEAFF
>-|TRBD2|TRBV29-1|TRBJ2-1
TGCAGCGTTGGTGGGGAGAAGGCCGCTAGCGGAAAGCAGGGGCAGTTCTTC
CSVGGEKAASGKQGQFF
>-|TRBD2|TRBV7-8|TRBJ2-2
TGTGCCAGCAGCCCTCGTGGTAGCGGGAGGGGGCTGTTTTTT
CASSPRGSGRGLFF
>-|TRBD1|TRBV28|TRBJ1-5
TGTGCCAGCAGTTCCCCTTGGGACAGGACCACCTTTAAGGGCAATCAGCCCCAGCATTTT
CASSSPWDRTTFKGNQPQHF
>-|-|TRBV7-9|TRBJ1-1
TGTGCCAGCAGCCCCAGGAACACTGAAGCTTTCTTT
CASSPRNTEAFF
>-|TRBD1|TRBV7-9|TRBJ2-5
TGTGCCAGCAGCTTAGCGGGTGGACAGGGTCAAGAGACCCAGTACTTC
CASSLAGGQGQETQYF
>-|-|TRBV4-3|TRBJ2-6
TGCGCCAGCAGCCAAGATCCCAATACAGGGAGTTGGGCTGGGGCCAACGTCCTGACTTTC
CASSQDPNTGSWAGANVLTF
>-|-|TRBV6-1|TRBJ2-7
TGTGCCAGCAGTGTGTCCATGAGCTCCTACGAGCAGTACTTC
CASSVSMSSYEQYF
>-|-|TRBV9|TRBJ1-2
TGTGCCAGCAGCCTTCAAGGGGGGGGCGCCGGCTACACCTTC
CASSLQGGGAGYTF
>-|TRBD2|TRBV9|TRBJ2-3
TGTGCCAGCAGCATAGGACTAGCGAGCACAGATACGCAGTATTTT
CASSIGLASTDTQYF
>-|-|TRBV19|TRBJ2-1
TGTGCCAGTAGTGCCCCCGGGACTTATGAGCAGTTCTTC
CASSAPGTYEQFF
>-|-|TRBV5-5|TRBJ2-7
TGTGCCAGCAGCTTGATTTCACAGGCTTACGAGCAGTACTTC
CASSLISQAYEQYF
>-|-|TRBV7-8|TRBJ2-1
TGTGCCAGCAGCTTTATAGGACTAAGGTACAATGAGCAGTTCTTC
CASSFIGLRYNEQFF
>-|-|TRBV13|TRBJ1-2
TGTGCCAGCAGCTCGTACAGGGAATATGGCTACACCTTC
CASSSYREYGYTF
>-|TRBD1|TRBV7-2|TRBJ1-1
TGTGCCAGCAGCCCATCACAGGGGAGGAACACTGAAGCTTTCTTT
CASSPSQGRNTEAFF
>-|TRBD2|TRBV7-2|TRBJ2-2
TGTGCCAGCAGCCTAGGACTAGCGGGAGTCACCGGGGAGCTGTTTTTT
CASSLGLAGVTGELFF
>-|-|TRBV6-1|TRBJ1-3
TGTGCCAGCAGTGAACAGGGAACTGGAAACACCATATATTTT
CASSEQGTGNTIYF
>-|-|TRBV7-6|TRBJ2-1
TGTGCCAGCAGCTTAGAGGTCGCGGAGAGCTCCTACAATGAGCAGTTCTTC
CASSLEVAESSYNEQFF
>-|-|TRBV5-1|TRBJ2-2
TGCGCCAGCAGGGCAGCGTTCTTGTACGCGAACACCGGGGAGCTGTTTTTT
CASRAAFLYANTGELFF